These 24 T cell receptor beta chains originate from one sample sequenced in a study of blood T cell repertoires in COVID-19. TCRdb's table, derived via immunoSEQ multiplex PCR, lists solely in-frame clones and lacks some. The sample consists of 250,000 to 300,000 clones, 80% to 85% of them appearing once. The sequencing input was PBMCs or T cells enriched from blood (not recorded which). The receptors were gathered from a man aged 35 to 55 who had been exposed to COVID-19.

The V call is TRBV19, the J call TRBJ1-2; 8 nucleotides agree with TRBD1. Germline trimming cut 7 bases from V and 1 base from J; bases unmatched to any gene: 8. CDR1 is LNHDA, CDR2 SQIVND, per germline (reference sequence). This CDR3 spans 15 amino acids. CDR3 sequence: CASKGGTGGNYGYTF. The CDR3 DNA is TGTGCCAGTAAAGGGGGGACAGGAGGTAACTATGGCTACACCTTC.

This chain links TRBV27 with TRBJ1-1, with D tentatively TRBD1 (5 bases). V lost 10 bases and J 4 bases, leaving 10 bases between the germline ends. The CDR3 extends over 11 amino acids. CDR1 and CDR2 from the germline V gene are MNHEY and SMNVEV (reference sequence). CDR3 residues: CATSGGTEAFF. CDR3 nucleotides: TGTGCCACCTCGGGGGGCACTGAAGCTTTCTTT.

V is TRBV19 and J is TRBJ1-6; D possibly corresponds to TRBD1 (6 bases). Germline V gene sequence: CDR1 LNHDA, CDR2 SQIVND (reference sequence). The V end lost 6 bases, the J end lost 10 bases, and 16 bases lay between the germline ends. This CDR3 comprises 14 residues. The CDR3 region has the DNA TGTGCCAGTAGAAAAACCAGGGACAACTCACCCCTCCACTTT. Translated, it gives CASRKTRDNSPLHF.

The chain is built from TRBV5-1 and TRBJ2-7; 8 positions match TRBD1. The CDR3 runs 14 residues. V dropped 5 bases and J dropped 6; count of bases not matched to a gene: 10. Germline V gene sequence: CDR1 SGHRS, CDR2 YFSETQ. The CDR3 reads CASRTQGGTSEQYF. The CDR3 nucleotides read TGCGCCAGCAGAACACAGGGGGGAACGAGCGAGCAGTACTTC.

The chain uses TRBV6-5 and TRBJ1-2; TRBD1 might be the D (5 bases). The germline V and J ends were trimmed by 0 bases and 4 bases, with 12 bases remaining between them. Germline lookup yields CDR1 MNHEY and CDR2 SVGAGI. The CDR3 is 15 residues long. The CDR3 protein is CASSYSMGGSYGYTF. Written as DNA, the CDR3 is TGTGCCAGCAGTTACTCCATGGGGGGTTCCTATGGCTACACCTTC.

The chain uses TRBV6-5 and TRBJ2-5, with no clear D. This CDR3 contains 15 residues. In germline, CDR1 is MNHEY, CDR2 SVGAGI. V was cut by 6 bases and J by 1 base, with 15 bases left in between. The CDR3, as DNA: TGTGCCAGCAGATTGCAGCGCACATCCCAAGAGACCCAGTACTTC. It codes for CASRLQRTSQETQYF.

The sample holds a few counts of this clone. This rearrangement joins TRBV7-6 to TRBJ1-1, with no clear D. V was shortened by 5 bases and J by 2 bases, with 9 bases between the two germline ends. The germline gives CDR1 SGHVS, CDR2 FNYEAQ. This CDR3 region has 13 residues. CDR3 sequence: CASSPQANTEAFF. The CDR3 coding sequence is TGTGCCAGCAGCCCTCAGGCTAACACTGAAGCTTTCTTT.

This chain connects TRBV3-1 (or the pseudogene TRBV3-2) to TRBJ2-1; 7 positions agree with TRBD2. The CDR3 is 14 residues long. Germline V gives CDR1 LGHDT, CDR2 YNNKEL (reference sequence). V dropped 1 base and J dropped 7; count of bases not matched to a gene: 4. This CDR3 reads CASSQGGGSNEQFF. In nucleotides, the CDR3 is TGTGCCAGCAGCCAAGGAGGCGGGAGTAATGAGCAGTTCTTC.

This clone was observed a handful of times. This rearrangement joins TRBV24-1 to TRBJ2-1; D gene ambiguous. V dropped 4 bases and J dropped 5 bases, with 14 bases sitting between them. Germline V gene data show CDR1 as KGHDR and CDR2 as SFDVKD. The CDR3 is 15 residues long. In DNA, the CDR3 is TGTGCCACCAGTGAAGGAGCACGGGTGGACAATGAGCAGTTCTTC. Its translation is CATSEGARVDNEQFF.

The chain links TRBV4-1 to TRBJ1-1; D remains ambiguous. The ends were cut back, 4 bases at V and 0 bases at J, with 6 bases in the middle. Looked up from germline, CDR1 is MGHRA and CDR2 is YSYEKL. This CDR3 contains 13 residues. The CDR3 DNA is TGCGCCAGCAGCCCGGTCATGAACACTGAAGCTTTCTTT. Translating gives CASSPVMNTEAFF.

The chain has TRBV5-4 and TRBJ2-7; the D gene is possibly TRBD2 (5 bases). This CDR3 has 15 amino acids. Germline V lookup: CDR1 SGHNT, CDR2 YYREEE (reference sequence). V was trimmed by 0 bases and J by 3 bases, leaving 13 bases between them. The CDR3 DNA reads TGTGCCAGCAGCTTGGAGGGTGGGAGCCTCTACGAGCAGTACTTC. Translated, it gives CASSLEGGSLYEQYF.

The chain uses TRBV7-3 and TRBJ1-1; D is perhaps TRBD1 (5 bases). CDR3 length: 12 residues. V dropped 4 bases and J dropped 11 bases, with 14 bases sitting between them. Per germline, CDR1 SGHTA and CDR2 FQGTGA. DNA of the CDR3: TGTGCCAGCAGCTCAGGGCCAGGTGGGGCTTTCTTT. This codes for CASSSGPGGAFF.

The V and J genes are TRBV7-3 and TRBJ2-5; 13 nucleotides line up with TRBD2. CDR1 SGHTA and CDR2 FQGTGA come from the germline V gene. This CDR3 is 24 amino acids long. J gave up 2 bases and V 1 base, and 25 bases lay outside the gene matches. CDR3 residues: CASSLKPLASYEWGLAGKQETQYF. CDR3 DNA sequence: TGTGCCAGCAGCTTAAAACCCCTTGCCTCTTACGAATGGGGACTAGCGGGGAAACAAGAGACCCAGTACTTC.

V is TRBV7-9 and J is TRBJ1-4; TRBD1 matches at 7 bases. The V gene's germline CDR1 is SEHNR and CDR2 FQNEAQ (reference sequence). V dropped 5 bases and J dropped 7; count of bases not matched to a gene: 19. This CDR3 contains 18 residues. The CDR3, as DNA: TGTGCCAGCAGCAGGAAGGGGGCGCAACCTGTCGTTGGTGAAAAACTGTTTTTT. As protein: CASSRKGAQPVVGEKLFF.

The CDR3: CASSPSGLYQPQHF. The DNA of the CDR3 is TGCGCCAGCAGCCCCTCAGGGTTGTATCAGCCCCAGCATTTT. The V call is TRBV4-1, the J call TRBJ1-5; tentatively, D is TRBD1 (5 bases). This CDR3 is 14 amino acids long. CDR1 MGHRA and CDR2 YSYEKL come from the germline V gene. Deletions cut 4 bases from V and 5 bases from J, with 12 bases between.

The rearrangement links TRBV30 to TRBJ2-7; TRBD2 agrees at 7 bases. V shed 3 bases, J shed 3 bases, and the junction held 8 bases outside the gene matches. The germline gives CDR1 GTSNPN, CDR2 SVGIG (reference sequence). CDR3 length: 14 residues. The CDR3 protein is CAWSRLARHYEQYF. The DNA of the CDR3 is TGTGCCTGGAGCAGACTAGCAAGACACTACGAGCAGTACTTC.

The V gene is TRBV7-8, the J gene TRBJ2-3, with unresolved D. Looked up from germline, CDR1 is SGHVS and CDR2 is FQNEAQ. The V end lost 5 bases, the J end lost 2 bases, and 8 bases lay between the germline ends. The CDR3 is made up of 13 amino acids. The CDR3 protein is CASSVGHTDTQYF. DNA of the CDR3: TGTGCCAGCAGCGTAGGGCACACAGATACGCAGTATTTT.

CDR3 loop: CASHRSTGTTETQYF. The CDR3 DNA follows: TGTGCCAGCCATCGGTCCACCGGGACTACGGAGACCCAGTACTTC. The chain combines TRBV27 with TRBJ2-5; 7 nucleotides align to TRBD2. This CDR3 contains 15 residues. Germline CDR1 reads MNHEY; CDR2 reads SMNVEV (reference sequence). V was pared by 8 bases and J by 5 bases, with 14 bases of the junction left unmatched.

The CDR3 sequence is CASMIRGGNTIYF. Written as DNA, the CDR3 is TGTGCCAGTATGATCAGGGGCGGAAACACCATATATTTT. The chain uses TRBV19 and TRBJ1-3, with D possibly being TRBD1 (6 bases). This CDR3 region has 13 residues. The germline V gene has CDR1 LNHDA and CDR2 SQIVND (reference sequence). The V gene lost 7 bases and the J gene lost 4 bases, with 11 bases spanning the gap. The full variable domain, in which reference TRBV19 and TRBJ1-3 provide the parts outside the CDR3, is DGGITQSPKYLFRKEGQNVTLSCEQNLNHDAMYWYRQDPGQGLRLIYYSQIVNDFQKGDIAEGYSVSREKKESFPLTVTSAQKNPTAFYLCASMIRGGNTIYFGEGSWLTVV.

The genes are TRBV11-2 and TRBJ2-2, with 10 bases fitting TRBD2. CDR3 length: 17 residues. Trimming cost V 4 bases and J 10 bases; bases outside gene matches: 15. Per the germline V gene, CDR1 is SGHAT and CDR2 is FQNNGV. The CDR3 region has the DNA TGTGCCAGCAGCTCCTATACTAGCGGGGCTGGACGTGTGGAGCTGTTTTTT. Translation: CASSSYTSGAGRVELFF.

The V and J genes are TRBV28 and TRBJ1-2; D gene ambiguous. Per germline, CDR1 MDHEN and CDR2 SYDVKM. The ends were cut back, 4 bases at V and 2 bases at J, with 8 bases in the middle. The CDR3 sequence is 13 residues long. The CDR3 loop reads CASSYAENYGYTF. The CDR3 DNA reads TGTGCCAGCAGTTATGCAGAAAACTATGGCTACACCTTC.

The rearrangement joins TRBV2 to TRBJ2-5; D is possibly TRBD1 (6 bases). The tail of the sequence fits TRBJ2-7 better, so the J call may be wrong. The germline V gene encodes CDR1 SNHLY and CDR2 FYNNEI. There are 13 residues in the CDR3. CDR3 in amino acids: CASNPQGNYEQYF. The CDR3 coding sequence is TGTGCCAGCAATCCGCAGGGGAACTACGAGCAGTACTTC.

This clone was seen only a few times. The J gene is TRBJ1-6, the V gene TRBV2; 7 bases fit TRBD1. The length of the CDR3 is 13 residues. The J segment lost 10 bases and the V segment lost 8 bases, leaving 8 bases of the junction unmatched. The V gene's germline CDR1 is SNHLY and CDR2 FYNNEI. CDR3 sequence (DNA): TGTGCCAGCCGGGACAGTACATGGTCACCCCTCCACTTT. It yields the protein CASRDSTWSPLHF. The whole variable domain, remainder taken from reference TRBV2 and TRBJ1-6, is EPEVTQTPSHQVTQMGQEVILRCVPISNHLYFYWYRQILGQKVEFLVSFYNNEISEKSEIFDDQFSVERPDGSNFTLKIRSTKLEDSAMYFCASRDSTWSPLHFGNGTRLTVT.

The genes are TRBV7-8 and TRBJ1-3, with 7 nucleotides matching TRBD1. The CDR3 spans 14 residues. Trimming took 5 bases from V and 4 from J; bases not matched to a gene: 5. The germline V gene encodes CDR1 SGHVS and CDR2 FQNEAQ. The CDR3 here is CASSPETGGNTIYF. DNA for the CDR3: TGTGCCAGCAGCCCGGAGACAGGGGGAAACACCATATATTTT.